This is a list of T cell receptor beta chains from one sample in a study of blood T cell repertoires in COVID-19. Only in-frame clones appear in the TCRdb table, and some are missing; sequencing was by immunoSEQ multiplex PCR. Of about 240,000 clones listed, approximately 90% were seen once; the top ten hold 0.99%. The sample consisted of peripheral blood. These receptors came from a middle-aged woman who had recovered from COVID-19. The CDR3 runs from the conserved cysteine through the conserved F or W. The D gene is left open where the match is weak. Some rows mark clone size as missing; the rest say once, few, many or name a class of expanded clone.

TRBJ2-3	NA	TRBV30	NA	CAWSVWGSTTDTQYF	TGTGCCTGGAGTGTATGGGGCAGTACCACAGATACGCAGTATTTT
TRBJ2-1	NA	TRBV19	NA	CASSIAGGPEQFF	TGTGCCAGTAGTATAGCTGGTGGGCCTGAGCAGTTCTTC
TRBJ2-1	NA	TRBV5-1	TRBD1	CASSPQGVGYNEQFF	TGCGCCAGCAGCCCCCAGGGGGTTGGTTACAATGAGCAGTTCTTC
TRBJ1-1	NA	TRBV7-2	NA	CASSSRAFF	TGTGCCAGCAGCTCCCGGGCTTTCTTT
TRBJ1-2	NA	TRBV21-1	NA	CASSKKGGVRCYGYTF	TGTGCCAGCAGCAAAAAAGGGGGGGTGCGGTGCTATGGCTACACCTTC
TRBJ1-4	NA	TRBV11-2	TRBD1	CASSPDRGELKLFF	TGTGCCAGCAGCCCCGACAGGGGCGAGTTAAAACTGTTTTTT
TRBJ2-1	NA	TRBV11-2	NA	CASSGLAYTYNEQFF	TGTGCCAGCAGCGGGCTAGCTTATACATACAATGAGCAGTTCTTC
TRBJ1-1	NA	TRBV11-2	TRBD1	CASSPTGGRDTEAFF	TGTGCCAGCAGCCCAACAGGGGGGAGGGACACTGAAGCTTTCTTT
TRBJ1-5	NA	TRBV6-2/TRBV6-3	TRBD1	CASSTRQGRSNQPQHF	TGTGCCAGCAGTACCCGACAGGGGCGTAGCAATCAGCCCCAGCATTTT
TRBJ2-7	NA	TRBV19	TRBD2	CASSPTPGLAGPYEQYF	TGTGCCAGTAGTCCTACTCCGGGACTAGCGGGACCCTACGAGCAGTACTTC
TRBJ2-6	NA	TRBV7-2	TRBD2	CASSGGGSGANVLTF	TGTGCCAGCAGCGGGGGGGGCTCTGGGGCCAACGTCCTGACTTTC
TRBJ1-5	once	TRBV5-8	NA	CASSRGAGRQPQHF	TGTGCCAGCAGCCGGGGGGCCGGGAGGCAGCCCCAGCATTTT
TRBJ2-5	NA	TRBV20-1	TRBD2	CSASPLAGTPGAQYF	TGCAGTGCTAGTCCCCTAGCGGGAACCCCGGGGGCCCAGTACTTC
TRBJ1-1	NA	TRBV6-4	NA	CASSAPDWPEAFF	TGTGCCAGCAGTGCCCCCGATTGGCCTGAAGCTTTCTTT
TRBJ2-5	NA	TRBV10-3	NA	CAISKTAVQETQYF	TGTGCCATCAGTAAGACGGCGGTCCAAGAGACCCAGTACTTC